The 22 T cell receptor beta chains in this list originate from one sample, sequenced in a study of T cells in Graves' hyperthyroidism and ophthalmopathy. RNA transcripts yielded amplified TCR beta CDR3 regions. The HTBI primer set served for first-round RT-PCR of the TCR CDR3. Each CDR3 protein is one row after TCRdb ran MiXCR on the multiplex PCR reads. This table has about 500,000 distinct CDR3 sequences, about a sixth appearing once. The material sequenced was blood. The source of these receptors is a woman aged 18-30 years with Graves' ophthalmopathy.

Many counts were recorded for this clonotype. The chain joins TRBV6-1 to TRBJ2-5; D unclear. CDR1 is MNHNS, CDR2 SASEGT, per germline. Trimming left V 7 bases short and J 1 base short, with 7 bases between. The CDR3 spans 12 residues. CDR3 bases: TGTGCCAGCAAGGCAGTCCAAGAGACCCAGTACTTC. It translates to CASKAVQETQYF.

The J gene is TRBJ1-2, the V gene TRBV4-3; perhaps TRBD1 as D (6 bases). Trimming left V 0 bases short and J 6 bases short, with 11 bases between. Germline V gene data show CDR1 as LGHNA and CDR2 as YSLEER. The CDR3 contains 14 residues. The CDR3 DNA follows: TGCGCCAGCAGCCAAGACTTGGGGGCTAATGGCTACACCTTC. It specifies CASSQDLGANGYTF.

The chain has TRBV7-3 and TRBJ1-2; TRBD1 matches 10 bases. From germline, CDR1 is SGHTA and CDR2 FQGTGA. CDR3 size: 17 residues. Unmatched junction bases numbered 11, after V lost 4 bases and J lost 3 bases. In nucleotides, the CDR3 is TGTGCCAGCAGCTCCGAACCCGACAGGGGGCTTCACTATGGCTACACCTTC. Translated: CASSSEPDRGLHYGYTF.

This clonotype was picked up many times. This chain uses TRBV3-1 with TRBJ2-1; D might be TRBD2 (6 bases). This CDR3 has 15 residues. The germline CDR1 and CDR2 sequences are LGHDT and YNNKEL (reference sequence). Trimming pared 0 bases from V and 3 bases from J, leaving 9 bases between. The CDR3 here is CASSQDVGSYNEQFF. The CDR3 DNA sequence: TGTGCCAGCAGCCAAGATGTCGGGAGCTACAATGAGCAGTTCTTC.

This clonotype was seen at least ten times. In DNA form, the CDR3 reads TGTGCCAGCAGCTTGGAGAGTGGCACTGAAGCTTTCTTT. It codes for CASSLESGTEAFF. This rearrangement joins TRBV11-2 to TRBJ1-1, with no clear D. This CDR3 has 13 amino acids. Trimming cost V 3 bases and J 4 bases, with 9 bases left between them. Germline assignment: CDR1 SGHAT and CDR2 FQNNGV.

As for this clonotype: Just one base apart from a much larger clone, this may be a read error. The rearrangement links TRBV2 to TRBJ2-7, with 7 bases that match TRBD1. CDR3 size: 14 residues. In germline, CDR1 is SNHLY, CDR2 FYNNEI. The CDR3 bases are TGTGCCACCAGTCCGGACAGGCGAGTCTACGAGCAGTACTTC. Protein: CATSPDRRVYEQYF.

This clonotype was seen a few times. CDR3 residues: CSARSSVQETQYF. The DNA of the CDR3 is TGCAGTGCTCGATCTAGCGTCCAAGAGACCCAGTACTTC. The chain links TRBV20-1 to TRBJ2-5, with a weak D call TRBD2 (6 bases). V shed 5 bases and J shed 1 base, with 11 bases lying between them. Germline V gene lookup returns CDR1 DFQATT and CDR2 SNEGSKA (reference sequence). The CDR3 length is 13 residues.

In the case of this clonotype: A much larger clone differs from this one at a single base, so this may be a read error. This sequence joins TRBV18 and TRBJ1-1; TRBD1 agrees at 7 bases. V shed 6 bases, J shed 5 bases, and the junction held 12 bases outside the gene matches. This CDR3 has 15 amino acids. In germline, CDR1 is KGHSH, CDR2 LQKENI. CDR3 in DNA: TGTGCCAGCTCCCCCGGGACAGAGGTTTGGACTGAAGCTTTCTTT. Residues: CASSPGTEVWTEAFF. Variable domain in full (rest from reference TRBV18 and TRBJ1-1): NAGVMQNPRHLVRRRGQEARLRCSPMKGHSHVYWYRQLPEEGLKFMVYLQKENIIDESGMPKERFSAEFPKEGPSILRIQQVVRGDSAAYFCASSPGTEVWTEAFFGQGTRLTVV.

The genes are TRBV7-9 and TRBJ1-2; 12 positions agree with TRBD1. Germline CDR1 is SEHNR and CDR2 is FQNEAQ (reference sequence). Trimming removed 6 bases from V and 8 bases from J; junction bases left unmatched: 7. The CDR3 spans 14 residues. CDR3 region: CASRRDRGLVGYTF. CDR3 DNA: TGTGCCAGCAGACGGGACAGGGGGCTCGTAGGCTACACCTTC.

The chain is built from TRBV3-1 and TRBJ2-1; D gene ambiguous. V lost 1 base, J lost 5 bases, and 12 bases lay in between. The CDR3 extends over 15 amino acids. Germline CDR1 and CDR2: LGHDT and YNNKEL (reference sequence). The CDR3 here is CASSQGEWVNNEQFF. DNA for the CDR3: TGTGCCAGCAGCCAAGGGGAATGGGTAAACAATGAGCAGTTCTTC.

About this clonotype: A much larger clone is a single base away; this may be a read error. The conserved closing phenylalanine or tryptophan is absent in this CDR3, likely reflecting a read error. The gene calls are TRBV12-3 or TRBV12-4 and TRBJ1-1; 7 bases are shared with TRBD1. The CDR3 is made up of 14 amino acids. The trim removed 5 bases at V and 1 base at J, leaving 4 bases unmatched. CDR3 loop: CASSTGTANTEAFL. CDR3 in DNA: TGTGCCAGCAGTACCGGGACAGCGAACACTGAAGCTTTCCTT.

This clonotype was counted at least ten times. V usage is TRBV28 and J usage is TRBJ2-7; D not certain. Germline V gene data show CDR1 as MDHEN and CDR2 as SYDVKM. The CDR3 covers 12 residues. V dropped 6 bases and J dropped 3 bases, with 9 bases sitting between them. The CDR3 sequence is CASRGTGYEQYF. As DNA, the CDR3 is TGTGCCAGCAGGGGCACGGGCTACGAGCAGTACTTC.

This clonotype was detected ten times or more. The V and J genes are TRBV7-3 and TRBJ1-1; D is undetermined. The CDR3 length is 11 residues. Germline CDR1 reads SGHTA; CDR2 reads FQGTGA. Trimming stripped 4 bases from V and 10 bases from J, with 10 bases between. The CDR3: CASSSGRGAFF. DNA for the CDR3: TGTGCCAGCAGCTCAGGACGTGGAGCTTTCTTT.

This clonotype appeared many times. This chain links TRBV28 with TRBJ2-1, with D perhaps being TRBD1 or TRBD2 (5 bases each). This CDR3 is built from 18 residues. V dropped 0 bases and J dropped 2 bases, with 17 bases sitting between them. Germline CDR1 is MDHEN and CDR2 is SYDVKM. CDR3 in amino acids: CASSLWDVGDRAYNEQFF. Written as DNA, the CDR3 is TGTGCCAGCAGTTTATGGGACGTGGGGGACCGCGCCTACAATGAGCAGTTCTTC.

Only a few counts were recorded for this clonotype. The chain links TRBV3-1 to TRBJ1-6, with a possible D match to TRBD1 (6 bases). Germline assignment: CDR1 LGHDT and CDR2 YNNKEL (reference sequence). CDR3 length equals 14 residues. Trimming took off 3 bases at V and 4 bases at J, with 7 bases between the two ends. The CDR3 sequence is CASSQGAYNSPLHF. The CDR3 DNA is TGTGCCAGCAGCCAGGGGGCTTATAATTCACCCCTCCACTTT.

Ten or more counts support this clonotype. The chain couples TRBV6-2 or TRBV6-3 to TRBJ2-7, with D unclear. Trimming took off 2 bases at V and 5 bases at J, with 4 bases between the two ends. Germline CDR1 is MNHEY and CDR2 is SVGEGT. The CDR3 is made up of 11 amino acids. In nucleotides, the CDR3 is TGTGCCAGCAGTTACGTGAACGAGCAGTACTTC. It yields the protein CASSYVNEQYF.

The V call is TRBV6-1, the J call TRBJ1-4; TRBD1 is a possible D gene (6 bases). CDR1 and CDR2 (germline): MNHNS, SASEGT. This CDR3 has 16 residues. V dropped 6 bases and J dropped 4 bases, with 18 bases sitting between them. CDR3 DNA sequence: TGTGCCAGCAGCCGCTACAGGGAGGGGTATAATGAAAAACTGTTTTTT. Translation gives CASSRYREGYNEKLFF.

This clonotype came up many times. The V call is TRBV18, the J call TRBJ2-3; possibly TRBD2 for D (6 bases). CDR3 length equals 16 residues. CDR1 is KGHSH and CDR2 is LQKENI in the germline V gene. Trimming removed 6 bases at V and 1 base at J, with 17 bases between. The CDR3 coding sequence is TGTGCCAGCTCCCCCTGGGACTTTATCCGCACAGATACGCAGTATTTT. It translates to CASSPWDFIRTDTQYF.

This rearrangement joins TRBV29-1 to TRBJ2-1; no clear D gene. The CDR3 has 12 amino acids. With 3 bases removed from V and 9 bases from J, the gap between germline ends came to 12 bases. Germline CDR1 is SQVTM and CDR2 is ANQGSEA. CDR3 nucleotides: TGCAGCGTTGACAGAGGCGGAGCTGAGCAGTTCTTC. Its translation: CSVDRGGAEQFF.

In its sample, this clonotype was seen many times. V is TRBV20-1 and J is TRBJ2-7; D is uncertain. V lost 0 bases to trimming and J lost 6 bases, with 15 bases between them. Germline V CDR1 and CDR2: DFQATT, SNEGSKA (reference sequence). This CDR3 spans 14 amino acids. This chain's CDR3 is CSARDRSSLPEQYF. The CDR3 DNA reads as TGCAGTGCTAGAGATCGATCTAGTCTGCCCGAGCAGTACTTC.

The chain has TRBV5-1 and TRBJ2-1, with 7 bases aligning to TRBD2. The CDR3 spans 16 residues. The J segment lost 2 bases and the V segment lost 4 bases, leaving 9 bases of the junction unmatched. Germline V CDR1 and CDR2: SGHRS, YFSETQ. CDR3 DNA sequence: TGCGCCAGCAGCGGGGGGGAGACCATTACCTACAATGAGCAGTTCTTC. This encodes CASSGGETITYNEQFF.

J is TRBJ2-2 and V is TRBV5-1, with TRBD1 matching 7 bases. The CDR3 spans 15 residues. The ends lost 4 bases at V and 6 bases at J; junction bases unmatched: 9. CDR1 is SGHRS, CDR2 YFSETQ, per germline. CDR3 nucleotides: TGCGCCAGCAGCCCGGACAGGAGCGTGGCCGGGGAGCTGTTTTTT. The encoded protein is CASSPDRSVAGELFF.